This TCR beta chain was sequenced during a study of shared clonotypes between healthy human individuals. Study-level results: Sharing across a few donors was seen in 4% to 5% of naive CD4 clonotypes.

The naive CD8 fraction comprised CD45RO-negative cells positively selected for CCR7 and excluded terminally differentiated effector memory CD45RA+ cells. Of note for this clone: The antigen is unknown.

Trimming cost V 8 bases and J 7 bases; bases outside gene matches: 6. The CDR3 is made up of 13 amino acids. Germline CDR1 reads SNHLY; CDR2 reads FYNNEI. When replicate PCRs were run on sorted subsets, they used approximately 210 ng DNA, about 30,000 T cell genomes. Libraries were prepared by immunoSEQ multiplex PCR; TCRdb keeps only in-frame clonotypes and omits some of them. The sample lists about 680,000 clones; 92% were seen once. V and J are TRBV2 and TRBJ2-2; 8 nucleotides agree with TRBD2. The clonotype comes from a man aged 30 to 39 in good health. The sample was naive CD8+ T cells sorted from blood. CDR3 DNA sequence: TGTGCCAGCGCGGGGGGAGTGAGCGGGGAGCTGTTTTTT. Its protein is CASAGGVSGELFF.